This T cell receptor (beta chain) was captured in a study of Ad26.COV2.S vaccination and SARS-CoV-2 variants. Regarding this clone: The identical CDR3 is also encoded by other nucleotide sequences in the sample.

Generated by immunoSEQ multiplex PCR, the TCRdb table keeps only in-frame clones and is missing some. The table shows about 440,000 clones, with 90% occurring only once. Stated treatment: some 19 received Ad26.COV2.S at low or high dose, single or two shots; about 5 received placebo; per-sample allocation not given. Material that was analyzed had been drawn on day 63 after the first vaccine or placebo injection. With 0 bases removed from V and 4 bases from J, the gap between germline ends came to 9 bases. CDR1 and CDR2 (germline): SGHDN, FVKESK. The CDR3 has 14 amino acids. V is TRBV14 and J is TRBJ2-5, with D unclear. Sample: peripheral blood, taken in a trial of Ad26.COV2.S vaccine versus placebo. The receptor comes from a person aged 18-60 years who received the Ad26.COV2.S COVID-19 vaccine or a placebo. The chain's CDR3 is CASSQDRGAETQYF. The CDR3 DNA is TGTGCCAGCAGCCAAGATCGCGGCGCAGAGACCCAGTACTTC.